Following are 16 T cell receptor beta chains from one sample sequenced in a study of cytomegalovirus exposure and HLA in healthy donors. The repertoire was sequenced with immunoSEQ multiplex PCR; TCRdb's copy has only in-frame clones and lacks some. The sample includes over 200,000 clones, around 88% seen only once; the top ten take about 2.9%. Specimen: PBMCs. These receptors were taken from a woman in her late teens or twenties in good health and CMV-seronegative.

This sequence joins TRBV5-1 and TRBJ2-6; the match to TRBD2 covers 11 bases. The V and J ends lost 4 bases and 0 bases, in that order; junction bases with no gene match: 6. The CDR3 extends over 18 amino acids. Germline V CDR1 and CDR2: SGHRS, YFSETQ. DNA for the CDR3: TGCGCCAGCAGCACTAGCGGGAGTCAAATCTCTGGGGCCAACGTCCTGACTTTC. It encodes CASSTSGSQISGANVLTF.

The chain recombines TRBV6-1 with TRBJ1-5; D is undetermined. The germline CDR1 and CDR2 sequences are MNHNS and SASEGT. CDR3 length: 13 amino acids. With 3 bases removed from V and 5 bases from J, the gap between germline ends came to 8 bases. Here the CDR3 reads CASSERHHQPQHF. The CDR3 coding sequence is TGTGCCAGCAGTGAGAGACACCATCAGCCCCAGCATTTT.

This chain uses TRBV19 with TRBJ1-2, with D tentatively TRBD1 (6 bases). The CDR3 covers 13 residues. Looked up from germline, CDR1 is LNHDA and CDR2 is SQIVND (reference sequence). The V and J ends lost 4 bases and 6 bases respectively, with 12 bases between them. This chain's CDR3 is CASSTEGEDGYTF. The CDR3 nucleotides read TGTGCCAGTAGTACAGAGGGGGAGGATGGCTACACCTTC.

Note on this clone: A read error may produce the germline difference seen at one junction end. The gene calls are TRBV6-6 and TRBJ2-7, with 7 nucleotides matching TRBD1. Germline V gene data show CDR1 as MNHNY and CDR2 as SVGAGI (reference sequence). CDR3 size: 14 residues. The CDR3 here is CASIYRQGVHEQYF. The DNA of the CDR3 is TGTGCCAGCATTTACAGACAGGGAGTCCACGAGCAGTACTTC.

This clone has just one count. The V call is TRBV19, the J call TRBJ1-1, with a weak D call TRBD1 (6 bases). The V and J ends lost 2 bases and 6 bases respectively, with 10 bases between them. This CDR3 contains 13 residues. The germline V gene has CDR1 LNHDA and CDR2 SQIVND (reference sequence). Written as DNA, the CDR3 is TGTGCCAGTAGTATACGGGGGGCCGCTGAAGCTTTCTTT. Protein: CASSIRGAAEAFF. The full variable domain, its missing parts supplied by reference TRBV19 and TRBJ1-1, is DGGITQSPKYLFRKEGQNVTLSCEQNLNHDAMYWYRQDPGQGLRLIYYSQIVNDFQKGDIAEGYSVSREKKESFPLTVTSAQKNPTAFYLCASSIRGAAEAFFGQGTRLTVV.

This chain links TRBV27 with TRBJ1-1; D gene uncertain. CDR1 is MNHEY and CDR2 is SMNVEV in the germline V gene (reference sequence). V was trimmed by 6 bases and J by 2 bases, leaving 19 bases between them. This CDR3 has 16 residues. CDR3 sequence: CASRRVLGGRNTEAFF. In DNA, the CDR3 is TGTGCCAGCAGGAGGGTCCTAGGAGGGCGAAACACTGAAGCTTTCTTT.

The V and J genes are TRBV10-2 and TRBJ1-2; a possible D gene is TRBD1 (6 bases). This CDR3 contains 15 residues. CDR1 and CDR2 from the germline V gene are WSHSY and SAAADI. Trimming stripped 4 bases from V and 5 bases from J, with 17 bases between. The DNA for the CDR3 is TGCGCCAGCAGTGCTTCCCGGACAGCGCGATATGGCTACACCTTC. This sequence encodes CASSASRTARYGYTF.

The count of this clone is one. This chain links TRBV13 with TRBJ1-4, with TRBD1 as a possible D gene (5 bases). CDR1 is PRHDT, CDR2 FYEKMQ, per germline (reference sequence). This CDR3 has 14 amino acids. V was cut by 2 bases and J by 7 bases, with 11 bases left in between. The CDR3 loop reads CASSLRGRVEKLFF. The CDR3, as DNA: TGTGCCAGCAGCTTAAGGGGTAGAGTTGAAAAACTGTTTTTT.

The rearrangement uses TRBV2 and TRBJ2-7; 9 bases align to TRBD2. The CDR3 sequence is 16 residues long. J lost 3 bases, V lost 4 bases, and 10 bases had no gene match. Germline CDR1 reads SNHLY; CDR2 reads FYNNEI. CDR3 nucleotides: TGTGCCAGCAGTGCTCCACAGCGGGAGGAACACTACGAGCAGTACTTC. Translated: CASSAPQREEHYEQYF.

V gene TRBV28 combines with J gene TRBJ1-2; the match to TRBD1 covers 9 bases. Per the germline V gene, CDR1 is MDHEN and CDR2 is SYDVKM. The length of the CDR3 is 15 residues. Losses at the gene ends were 4 bases for V and 7 bases for J; bases not matched to a gene: 10. Here the CDR3 DNA reads TGTGCCAGCAGTTCAGTGACCGGGACAGGGTTTGGCTACACCTTC. Its translation is CASSSVTGTGFGYTF.

V and J are TRBV9 and TRBJ2-2; 14 bases match TRBD2. The germline V gene has CDR1 SGDLS and CDR2 YYNGEE. V shed 4 bases and J 7 bases; nucleotides not matched to a gene: 3. This CDR3 region has 15 residues. The CDR3 sequence: CASSSGLAGVGELFF. CDR3 nucleotides: TGTGCCAGCAGCTCGGGACTAGCGGGAGTCGGGGAGCTGTTTTTT.

V is TRBV2 and J is TRBJ1-1, with no clear D. CDR3 length: 15 residues. V was pared by 7 bases and J by 0 bases, with 15 bases between. Germline loops: CDR1 SNHLY, CDR2 FYNNEI. In nucleotides, the CDR3 is TGTGCCAGCATATGGACTCCGAACATGAACACTGAAGCTTTCTTT. Its protein product is CASIWTPNMNTEAFF.

This clone turned up a few times. The rearrangement uses TRBV6-4 and TRBJ2-7; D might be TRBD1 (6 bases). The length of the CDR3 is 13 residues. Trimming took off 11 bases at V and 0 bases at J, with 14 bases between the two ends. Germline CDR1 is MRHNA and CDR2 is SNTAGT. This CDR3 reads CAGRGRGSYEQYF. CDR3 DNA: TGTGCCGGCCGGGGCAGGGGCTCCTACGAGCAGTACTTC.

The chain employs TRBV13 and TRBJ1-1; tentative D call: TRBD1 (6 bases). Germline V CDR1 and CDR2: PRHDT, FYEKMQ (reference sequence). The ends were cut back, 5 bases at V and 0 bases at J, with 10 bases in the middle. There are 14 residues in the CDR3. The CDR3 DNA sequence: TGTGCCAGCAGCATGGACAGCTTGAACACTGAAGCTTTCTTT. Amino acids: CASSMDSLNTEAFF.

The chain couples TRBV27 to TRBJ2-7, with 8 bases identical to TRBD2. The V segment lost 5 bases and the J segment 6 bases; nucleotides outside the gene matches: 6. Germline V lookup: CDR1 MNHEY, CDR2 SMNVEV (reference sequence). The CDR3 runs 13 residues. The CDR3 DNA reads as TGTGCCAGCAGTGAAGCGGGAGAGGGCGAGCAGTACTTC. It codes for CASSEAGEGEQYF.

The table lists this clone with a count of one. The rearrangement uses TRBV5-5 and TRBJ2-7; 9 bases align to TRBD1. The CDR3 sequence is 16 residues long. CDR1 SGHKS and CDR2 YYEKEE come from the germline V gene (reference sequence). The trim removed 1 base at V and 3 bases at J, leaving 8 bases unmatched. The CDR3 nucleotides are TGTGCCAGCAGCTTGAGGGTGCTGACAGGGGGCTACGAGCAGTACTTC. Its protein product is CASSLRVLTGGYEQYF.